This entry lists 26 T cell receptor beta chains sequenced from one sample in a study of Graves' ophthalmopathy and Graves' hyperthyroidism. RNA transcripts were the template, and TCR beta CDR3 regions were amplified from them. After a first-round RT-PCR with HTBI primers, a second-round multiplex PCR was run. From the multiplex PCR reads, TCRdb called clonotypes with MiXCR, one entry per CDR3 protein. The sample records 350,000 to 450,000 distinct CDR3 sequences, roughly 21% being singletons. Sequencing was performed on peripheral blood. The source is a woman aged 18-29 years with stable Graves' hyperthyroidism.

The rearrangement uses TRBV19 and TRBJ2-2, with 8 bases lining up with TRBD1. The V segment lost 5 bases and the J segment 6 bases; nucleotides outside the gene matches: 11. Germline lookup yields CDR1 LNHDA and CDR2 SQIVND (reference sequence). CDR3 length: 16 amino acids. The CDR3 reads CASSLPGGAWAGELFF. The CDR3 nucleotides read TGTGCCAGTAGTTTACCAGGGGGCGCCTGGGCCGGGGAGCTGTTTTTT.

This clonotype appeared a few times. The chain carries TRBV6-1 and TRBJ2-5, with D perhaps TRBD2 (6 bases). The V end lost 6 bases, the J end lost 2 bases, and 13 bases lay between the germline ends. Germline lookup yields CDR1 MNHNS and CDR2 SASEGT. This CDR3 spans 14 amino acids. The CDR3 spells CASRRGGAQETQYF. Here the CDR3 DNA reads TGTGCCAGCAGGCGGGGCGGGGCTCAAGAGACCCAGTACTTC.

The chain recombines TRBV3-1 with TRBJ2-7; 7 positions agree with TRBD1. The germline V gene encodes CDR1 LGHDT and CDR2 YNNKEL (reference sequence). This CDR3 spans 15 amino acids. V trimming: 4 bases; J trimming: 2 bases; junction bases outside the gene matches: 8. The CDR3 loop is CASSRIRQGTYEQYF. The CDR3 region has the DNA TGTGCCAGCAGCCGAATTCGACAGGGTACCTACGAGCAGTACTTC.

V usage is TRBV6-4 and J usage is TRBJ1-2; maybe TRBD1 (6 bases). V was pared by 4 bases and J by 4 bases, with 10 bases between. CDR1 and CDR2 (germline): MRHNA, SNTAGT. The CDR3 consists of 13 residues. CDR3 in amino acids: CASSGTDSYGYTF. The CDR3 DNA reads as TGTGCCAGCAGTGGGACGGACAGCTATGGCTACACCTTC.

This clonotype was detected many times. DNA of the CDR3: TGTGCCAGCAGCGACGGTCCTTCGTTGAACACTGAAGCTTTCTTT. This gives the protein CASSDGPSLNTEAFF. The chain combines TRBV28 with TRBJ1-1; no reliable D call. The germline CDR1 and CDR2 sequences are MDHEN and SYDVKM. Deletions cut 6 bases from V and 0 bases from J, with 14 bases between. CDR3 length: 15 amino acids.

This clonotype was picked up many times. The V and J genes are TRBV6-1 and TRBJ1-6; D is unresolved. V lost 1 base, J lost 10 bases, and 14 bases lay in between. From germline, CDR1 is MNHNS and CDR2 SASEGT. The CDR3 extends over 15 amino acids. The CDR3 coding sequence is TGTGCCAGCAGTGAAGTGCCGGAGTCCACATCACCCCTCCACTTT. Translating gives CASSEVPESTSPLHF.

This clonotype was recorded at least ten times. Compared with germline, one end of the junction differs, possibly owing to a read error. The rearrangement joins TRBV19 to TRBJ1-2; no clear D. This CDR3 comprises 11 residues. Germline V CDR1 and CDR2: LNHDA, SQIVND (reference sequence). This chain's CDR3 is CASKTTGSLKF. The CDR3 DNA reads as TGTGCCAGTAAAACGACCGGGAGCCTGAAGTTC.

This clonotype came up a few times. A much larger clone differs by one base, so this may be a read error. The gene calls are TRBV30 and TRBJ1-3, with 7 bases matching TRBD1. The germline V gene has CDR1 GTSNPN and CDR2 SVGIG (reference sequence). The length of the CDR3 is 17 residues. The CDR3 coding sequence is TGTGCCAGCCGCCATTTCACAGGGGACCGCTCTGGAAGCACCATATATTTT. It codes for CASRHFTGDRSGSTIYF.

This clonotype was seen at least ten times. The V gene is TRBV28, the J gene TRBJ1-1; the D is unclear. Trimming pared 6 bases from V and 1 base from J, leaving 15 bases between. The length of the CDR3 is 15 residues. From germline, CDR1 is MDHEN and CDR2 SYDVKM. The CDR3, as DNA: TGTGCCAGCAGACTAGATCCGGGTCCGAACACTGAAGCTTTCTTT. Translated, it gives CASRLDPGPNTEAFF.

This clonotype was counted ten times or more. This chain uses TRBV30 with TRBJ2-2; D is possibly TRBD2 (7 bases). The CDR3 spans 15 residues. The germline V and J ends were trimmed by 2 bases and 6 bases, with 16 bases remaining between them. CDR1 and CDR2 (germline): GTSNPN, SVGIG (reference sequence). This CDR3 is CAWSRGGQWSGELFF. In DNA, the CDR3 is TGTGCCTGGAGTAGGGGGGGCCAGTGGTCCGGGGAGCTGTTTTTT.

This clonotype has a count of ten or more. CDR3: CATSDRGWEDQPQHF. CDR3 coding DNA: TGTGCCACCAGTGATAGGGGTTGGGAGGATCAGCCCCAGCATTTT. The chain couples TRBV24-1 to TRBJ1-5; TRBD1 is a possible D gene (5 bases). Germline V gene lookup returns CDR1 KGHDR and CDR2 SFDVKD. Between the trimmed V and J ends, which lost 3 bases and 5 bases, there was a span of 13 bases. The CDR3 is 15 amino acids.

The count of this clonotype is one. CDR3 residues: CASSDLSTGSVYGYTF. The CDR3 DNA reads TGTGCCAGCAGTGATCTGTCGACAGGGTCTGTCTATGGCTACACCTTC. J is TRBJ1-2 and V is TRBV25-1; 7 bases agree with TRBD1. In germline, CDR1 is MGHDK, CDR2 SYGVNS. CDR3 size: 16 residues. J lost 4 bases, V lost 3 bases, and 11 bases had no gene match.

This clonotype showed up many times. The chain carries TRBV6-2 or TRBV6-3 and TRBJ2-5, with D possibly TRBD2 on 6 matching bases. Germline V gene lookup returns CDR1 MNHEY and CDR2 SVGEGT. The CDR3 covers 13 residues. The V end lost 10 bases, the J end lost 2 bases, and 14 bases lay between the germline ends. CDR3 coding DNA: TGTGCCACCGGGGGAGTACTTCAAGAGACCCAGTACTTC. It translates to CATGGVLQETQYF.

At least ten counts were recorded for this clonotype. The rearrangement uses TRBV20-1 and TRBJ1-1, with a weak D call TRBD1 (5 bases). Germline V gene data show CDR1 as DFQATT and CDR2 as SNEGSKA (reference sequence). The CDR3 loop spans 12 amino acids. The CDR3 nucleotides read TGCAGCGCAAGAAGGGGGAACACTGAAGCTTTCTTT. Protein product: CSARRGNTEAFF.

This clonotype was counted many times. The chain links TRBV13 to TRBJ2-7; 12 nucleotides match TRBD2. V trimming: 5 bases; J trimming: 6 bases; junction bases outside the gene matches: 23. Germline V gene sequence: CDR1 PRHDT, CDR2 FYEKMQ (reference sequence). CDR3 length equals 20 residues. CDR3 region: CASSQKGGLAGRSTTGEQYF. CDR3 bases: TGTGCCAGCAGCCAAAAGGGAGGACTAGCGGGAAGGTCTACTACAGGCGAGCAGTACTTC. Full variable domain (remainder filled in from reference TRBV13 and TRBJ2-7): AAGVIQSPRHLIKEKRETATLKCYPIPRHDTVYWYQQGPGQDPQFLISFYEKMQSDKGSIPDRFSAQQFSDYHSELNMSSLELGDSALYFCASSQKGGLAGRSTTGEQYFGPGTRLTVT.

This clonotype was recorded at least ten times. The V gene is TRBV28, the J gene TRBJ2-2; D ambiguous. V lost 4 bases and J lost 1, with 7 bases in between. Per the germline V gene, CDR1 is MDHEN and CDR2 is SYDVKM. The CDR3 has 14 residues. In nucleotides, the CDR3 is TGTGCCAGCAGTTCGATCATGAACACCGGGGAGCTGTTTTTT. Translated, it gives CASSSIMNTGELFF.

In its sample, this clonotype was seen many times. The chain recombines TRBV5-1 with TRBJ2-7, with no clear D. Deletions cut 1 base from V and 1 base from J, with 12 bases between. The CDR3 contains 15 residues. Germline CDR1 is SGHRS and CDR2 is YFSETQ. The CDR3 DNA follows: TGCGCCAGCAGCTTGAGAGGTGGGCGGTCCTACGAGCAGTACTTC. This codes for CASSLRGGRSYEQYF.

In this sample, this clonotype turned up a few times. CDR3 in amino acids: CASSFGQNVAEAFF. The DNA for the CDR3 is TGTGCCAGCAGTTTCGGACAAAATGTCGCTGAAGCTTTCTTT. The chain employs TRBV12-3 or TRBV12-4 and TRBJ1-1, with D perhaps matching TRBD1 (5 bases). Between the trimmed V and J ends, which lost 3 bases and 6 bases, there was a span of 14 bases. This CDR3 comprises 14 residues.

The sample holds many counts of this clonotype. The chain uses TRBV28 and TRBJ2-7; 9 nucleotides match TRBD2. Germline V CDR1 and CDR2: MDHEN, SYDVKM. V lost 6 bases to trimming and J lost 5 bases; unmatched junction nucleotides: 8. CDR3 length: 14 amino acids. The CDR3 here is CASSLAGVSNEQYF. DNA of the CDR3: TGTGCCAGCAGCTTAGCGGGAGTATCGAACGAGCAGTACTTC.

This clonotype appeared a few times. This sequence joins TRBV10-3 and TRBJ1-5; 9 nucleotides match TRBD1. Trimming cost V 4 bases and J 7 bases; bases outside gene matches: 5. The CDR3 extends over 14 amino acids. From germline, CDR1 is ENHRY and CDR2 SYGVKD. CDR3 coding DNA: TGTGCCATCAGTGTAGGACAGGGGAGCCAGCCCCAGCATTTT. Residues: CAISVGQGSQPQHF.

This clonotype occurred many times. The J gene is TRBJ2-2, the V gene TRBV11-2; D is unresolved. The CDR3 totals 12 residues. V was cut by 5 bases and J by 7 bases, with 8 bases left in between. Per germline, CDR1 SGHAT and CDR2 FQNNGV. The CDR3, as DNA: TGTGCCAGCAGCACAGCGCTCGGGGAGCTGTTTTTT. This sequence encodes CASSTALGELFF.

The genes are TRBV5-1 and TRBJ2-7; D ambiguous. Trimming pared 1 base from V and 2 bases from J, leaving 10 bases between. Germline loops: CDR1 SGHRS, CDR2 YFSETQ. CDR3 length: 14 amino acids. The CDR3: CASSLSSWPYEQYF. CDR3 coding DNA: TGCGCCAGCAGCTTGAGTTCGTGGCCCTACGAGCAGTACTTC.

This clonotype has a count of ten or more. The V and J genes are TRBV20-1 and TRBJ1-3; D is unresolved. V was cut by 1 base and J by 0 bases, with 16 bases left in between. Looked up from germline, CDR1 is DFQATT and CDR2 is SNEGSKA (reference sequence). The CDR3 has 17 residues. In DNA form, the CDR3 reads TGCAGTGCTAGAGGGCCTTTAGGGCAGCTCTCTGGAAACACCATATATTTT. Translated: CSARGPLGQLSGNTIYF.

At least ten counts were recorded for this clonotype. V usage is TRBV7-9 and J usage is TRBJ2-5; 9 bases match TRBD1. Germline values: CDR1 SEHNR, CDR2 FQNEAQ (reference sequence). CDR3 length: 14 residues. V dropped 7 bases and J dropped 5; count of bases not matched to a gene: 8. CDR3 nucleotides: TGTGCCAGCAAAGGGACAGGGAGAACGGAGACCCAGTACTTC. Its translation: CASKGTGRTETQYF.

This clonotype occurred many times. The chain couples TRBV6-1 to TRBJ2-7; D is possibly TRBD1 (6 bases). Trimming cost V 6 bases and J 0 bases, with 9 bases left between them. Per the germline V gene, CDR1 is MNHNS and CDR2 is SASEGT. The CDR3 has 13 residues. The CDR3 nucleotides read TGTGCCAGCAGGGACAGCAGCTCCTACGAGCAGTACTTC. This encodes CASRDSSSYEQYF.

This clonotype was found many times. V gene TRBV28 combines with J gene TRBJ1-2; D unclear. This CDR3 region has 14 residues. V was shortened by 2 bases and J by 2 bases, with 9 bases between the two germline ends. The germline V gene encodes CDR1 MDHEN and CDR2 SYDVKM. CDR3: CASSLRRRNYGYTF. Written as DNA, the CDR3 is TGTGCCAGCAGTTTACGGCGTCGGAACTATGGCTACACCTTC.